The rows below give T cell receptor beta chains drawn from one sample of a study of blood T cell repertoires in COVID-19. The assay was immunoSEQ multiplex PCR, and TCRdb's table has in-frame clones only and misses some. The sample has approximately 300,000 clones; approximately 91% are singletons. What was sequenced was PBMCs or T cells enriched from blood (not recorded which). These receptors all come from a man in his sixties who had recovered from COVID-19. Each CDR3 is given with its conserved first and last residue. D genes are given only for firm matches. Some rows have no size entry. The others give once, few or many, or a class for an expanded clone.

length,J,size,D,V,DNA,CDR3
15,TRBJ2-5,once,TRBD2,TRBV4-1,TGCGCCAGCAGCCTAAGGACTAGCGACCAAGAGACCCAGTACTTC,CASSLRTSDQETQYF
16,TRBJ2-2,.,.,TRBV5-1,TGCGCCAGCAGCATATTCGGGACTCTGGACACCGGGGAGCTGTTTTTT,CASSIFGTLDTGELFF
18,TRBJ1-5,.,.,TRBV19,TGTGCCAGTAGTAGGCGGGGAAGAGTAGACCTAAGCAATCAGCCCCAGCATTTT,CASSRRGRVDLSNQPQHF
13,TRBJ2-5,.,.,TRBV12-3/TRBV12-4,TGTGCCAGCAGTTTCCACTCCCAAGAGACCCAGTACTTC,CASSFHSQETQYF
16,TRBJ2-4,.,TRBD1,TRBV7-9,TGTGCCAGCAGCTTTCCAGGGGGCATTGCCAAAAACATTCAGTACTTC,CASSFPGGIAKNIQYF
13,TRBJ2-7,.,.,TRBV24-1,TGTGCCACCAGTGGGGCGGGGCCGGGCGAGCAGTACTTC,CATSGAGPGEQYF
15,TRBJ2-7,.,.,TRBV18,TGTGCCAGCTCACCCGTTATCACAGGGACCTACGAGCAGTACTTC,CASSPVITGTYEQYF
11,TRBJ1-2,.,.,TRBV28,TGTGCCGTCAGGGGAAGCTATGGCTACACCTTC,CAVRGSYGYTF
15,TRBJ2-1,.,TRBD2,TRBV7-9,TGTGCCAGCAGTAACTGGGGGCTAGCGGGAGGGGAGCAGTTCTTC,CASSNWGLAGGEQFF
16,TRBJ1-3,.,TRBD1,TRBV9,TGTGCCAGCAGCACACAGGGGGCTGTTGCTGGAAACACCATATATTTT,CASSTQGAVAGNTIYF
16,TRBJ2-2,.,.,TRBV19,TGTGCCAGTAGTATCACACTATACCTAGCGTCCGGGGAGCTGTTTTTT,CASSITLYLASGELFF
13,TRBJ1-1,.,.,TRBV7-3,TGTGCCAGCAGCTTAAAGAGGGACACTGAAGCTTTCTTT,CASSLKRDTEAFF
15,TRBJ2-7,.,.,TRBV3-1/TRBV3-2,TGTGCCAGCAGCCAAGGTCTCTATAACTCCTACGAGCAGTACTTC,CASSQGLYNSYEQYF
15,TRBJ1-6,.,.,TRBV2,TGTGCCAGCAGTCGGGAAAGGGGAGGAAATTCACCCCTCCACTTT,CASSRERGGNSPLHF
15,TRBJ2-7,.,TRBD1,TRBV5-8,TGTGCCAGCAGCCCTGATCCGGGACAGGGGAGCGAGCAGTACTTC,CASSPDPGQGSEQYF
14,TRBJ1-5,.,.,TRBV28,TGTGCCAGCAGAACAGGGAATAGCAATCAGCCCCAGCATTTT,CASRTGNSNQPQHF
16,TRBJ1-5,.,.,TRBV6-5,TGTGCCAGCAGTTACTCTAGCCCCCGGGGGGGCCAGCCCCAGCATTTT,CASSYSSPRGGQPQHF
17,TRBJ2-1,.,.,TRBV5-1,TGCGCCAGCAGCTTGAGCTCTCAAGCGGGTATCTACAATGAGCAGTTCTTC,CASSLSSQAGIYNEQFF
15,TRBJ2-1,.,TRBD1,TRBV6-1,TGTGCCAGCAGTCAAGCCGGGACAGGTTACAATGAGCAGTTCTTC,CASSQAGTGYNEQFF
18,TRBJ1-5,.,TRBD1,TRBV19,TGTGCCAGTAGTACAAGGACAGGGGGGAAATGGAGCAATCAGCCCCAGCATTTT,CASSTRTGGKWSNQPQHF
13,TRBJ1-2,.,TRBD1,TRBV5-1,TGCGCCAGCAGCAAGGAACAGGGGAGAGGCTACACCTTC,CASSKEQGRGYTF
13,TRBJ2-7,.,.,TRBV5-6,TGTGCCAGCAGCTCCCGGAGCTCCTACGAGCAGTACTTC,CASSSRSSYEQYF
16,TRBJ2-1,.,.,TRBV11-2,TGTGCCAGCAGCTTACTGATTAGCTACTCCTACAATGAGCAGTTCTTC,CASSLLISYSYNEQFF
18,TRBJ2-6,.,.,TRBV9,TGTGCCAGCAGCGAGGAGAGACAGGCAAGCTCTGGGGCCAACGTCCTGACTTTC,CASSEERQASSGANVLTF
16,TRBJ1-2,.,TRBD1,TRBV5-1,TGCGCCAGCAGCTTGGATCCGGGACAGGGGGCTGGCGGCTACACCTTC,CASSLDPGQGAGGYTF
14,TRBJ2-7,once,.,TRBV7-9,TGTGCCAGCAGCTTAGCGGCGGGACCCTACGAGCAGTACTTC,CASSLAAGPYEQYF
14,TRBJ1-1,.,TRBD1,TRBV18,TGTGCCAGCGCCTCGGGACAGGGAAACACTGAAGCTTTCTTT,CASASGQGNTEAFF